A few counts support the clone carrying this T cell receptor beta chain. Its antigen is not identified. Amplification used 60 Vbeta primers and 13 Jbeta primers. Libraries were prepared by immunoSEQ multiplex PCR; TCRdb keeps only in-frame clonotypes and omits some of them. The table shows under 150,000 clones, with about four fifths occurring only once. This sample was taken from a study of cytomegalovirus exposure and HLA in healthy donors. Overall study findings and caveats: In an earlier analysis, about 87% or about 30%: the productive usage of most TCR beta V segments.

The sequencing input was PBMCs. This TCR derives from a female donor in good health and CMV-seronegative.

The CDR3 DNA reads as TGTGCCAGCACAAGTTGGGGGGGGCGTGTCACTGAAGCTTTCTTT. Its protein is CASTSWGGRVTEAFF. The V call is TRBV28, the J call TRBJ1-1, with D possibly TRBD1 on 6 matching bases. Trimming stripped 7 bases from V and 4 bases from J, with 19 bases between. Germline values: CDR1 MDHEN, CDR2 SYDVKM. CDR3 length: 15 amino acids.